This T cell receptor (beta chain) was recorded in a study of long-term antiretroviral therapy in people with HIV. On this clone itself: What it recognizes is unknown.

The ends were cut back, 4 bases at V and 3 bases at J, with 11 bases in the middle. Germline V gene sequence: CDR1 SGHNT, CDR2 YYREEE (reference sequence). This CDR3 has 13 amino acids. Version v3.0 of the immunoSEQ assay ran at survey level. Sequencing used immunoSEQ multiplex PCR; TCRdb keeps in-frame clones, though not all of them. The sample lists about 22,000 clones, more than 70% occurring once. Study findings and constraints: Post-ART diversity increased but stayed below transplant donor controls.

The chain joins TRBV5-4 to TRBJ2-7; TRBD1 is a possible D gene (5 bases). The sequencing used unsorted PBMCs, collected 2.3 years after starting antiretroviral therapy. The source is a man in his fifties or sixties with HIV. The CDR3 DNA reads TGTGCCAGCAGCACCCGACAGAACTACGAGCAGTACTTC. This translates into CASSTRQNYEQYF.